Listed below are T cell receptor beta chains from one sample, sequenced in a study of blood T cell repertoires in COVID-19. Here immunoSEQ multiplex PCR was the method, and the copy in TCRdb shows in-frame clones only, minus some. This table has tens of thousands of clones, 78% appearing once. The sample taken for sequencing was peripheral blood. The receptors here all came from a human donor with active or convalescent COVID-19. The donor label of this sample is uncertain. Each CDR3 is given with its conserved first and last residue. Each record gives: D gene, CDR3 length, J gene, clone size, V gene, CDR3 DNA, CDR3 protein. The D gene is left open where the match is weak. Not all rows give a size; the values are once, few, many and, for expanded clones, a class.

D: -
length: 14
J: TRBJ1-5
size: once
V: TRBV7-2
DNA: TGTGCCAGCAGCAAAGGGGATGGCAATCAGCCCCAGCATTTT
CDR3: CASSKGDGNQPQHF

D: -
length: 15
J: TRBJ2-7
size: -
V: TRBV19
DNA: TGTGCCAGTAGTATAAACCGCCAGGGATCCTACGAGCAGTACTTC
CDR3: CASSINRQGSYEQYF

D: TRBD1
length: 15
J: TRBJ1-1
size: -
V: TRBV30
DNA: TGTGCCTGGGTAGGGGGACAGCAGATGAACACTGAAGCTTTCTTT
CDR3: CAWVGGQQMNTEAFF

D: -
length: 11
J: TRBJ1-2
size: -
V: TRBV4-1
DNA: TGCGCCAGCAGCCAAGATATCGGCTACACCTTC
CDR3: CASSQDIGYTF

D: TRBD1
length: 14
J: TRBJ1-1
size: -
V: TRBV5-5
DNA: TGTGCCAGCAGCGTGACAGGGCTTAACACTGAAGCTTTCTTT
CDR3: CASSVTGLNTEAFF

D: -
length: 12
J: TRBJ1-5
size: -
V: TRBV28
DNA: TGTGCCAGCAGTTTGGAGGATCAGCCCCAGCATTTT
CDR3: CASSLEDQPQHF

D: -
length: 13
J: TRBJ1-1
size: -
V: TRBV19
DNA: TGTGCCAGTAGTCCGGGACAGAACACTGAAGCTTTCTTT
CDR3: CASSPGQNTEAFF

D: TRBD2
length: 16
J: TRBJ2-7
size: medium-sized
V: TRBV2
DNA: TGTGCCAGCAGTGAGGGTGGGCTAGCGGACTCCTACGAGCAGTACTTC
CDR3: CASSEGGLADSYEQYF

D: TRBD2
length: 18
J: TRBJ2-3
size: -
V: TRBV7-8
DNA: TGTGCCAGCAGCTTAGCAAGGCTAGCGGGAGGGCCAACGGATACGCAGTATTTT
CDR3: CASSLARLAGGPTDTQYF

D: -
length: 14
J: TRBJ1-2
size: -
V: TRBV3-1/TRBV3-2
DNA: TGTGCCAGCAGCCACCCGACAGAATACTATGGCTACACCTTC
CDR3: CASSHPTEYYGYTF

D: -
length: 16
J: TRBJ1-5
size: -
V: TRBV7-2
DNA: TGTGCCAGCAGCTTATTCTCGGGGGGCGCATCTCAGCCCCAGCATTTT
CDR3: CASSLFSGGASQPQHF

D: -
length: 15
J: TRBJ1-2
size: -
V: TRBV6-5
DNA: TGTGCCAGCAGGGACAGTTTCGGGTTTAACTATGGCTACACCTTC
CDR3: CASRDSFGFNYGYTF

D: -
length: 15
J: TRBJ1-6
size: -
V: TRBV9
DNA: TGTGCCAGCAGCGTATTCGGGGACTTTAATTCACCCCTCCACTTT
CDR3: CASSVFGDFNSPLHF

D: -
length: 14
J: TRBJ1-4
size: -
V: TRBV19
DNA: TGTGCCAGTAGTATCGGTGATGCTAATGAAAAACTGTTTTTT
CDR3: CASSIGDANEKLFF

D: TRBD2
length: 16
J: TRBJ2-7
size: -
V: TRBV28
DNA: TGTGCCAGCAATCCGACTAGCGGGTTTCCCTCCTACGAGCAGTACTTC
CDR3: CASNPTSGFPSYEQYF

D: -
length: 13
J: TRBJ1-2
size: -
V: TRBV5-6
DNA: TGTGCCAGCAGCTTCGACAGAAACTATGGCTACACCTTC
CDR3: CASSFDRNYGYTF

D: -
length: 14
J: TRBJ1-2
size: -
V: TRBV28
DNA: TGTGCCAGCACCCCTGGCACCTTATCCTATGGCTACACCTTC
CDR3: CASTPGTLSYGYTF

D: TRBD2
length: 15
J: TRBJ2-1
size: -
V: TRBV3-1/TRBV3-2
DNA: TGTGCCAGCAGCCCGAGCGGGAGAGGAAACAATGAGCAGTTCTTC
CDR3: CASSPSGRGNNEQFF

D: TRBD2
length: 14
J: TRBJ2-7
size: -
V: TRBV5-4
DNA: TGTGCCAGCAGCACTGGCGGGAGCTCCTACGAGCAGTACTTC
CDR3: CASSTGGSSYEQYF

D: TRBD1
length: 17
J: TRBJ2-7
size: -
V: TRBV27
DNA: TGTGCCAGCAGTTCAATTCTCGCCGGGACAGGGATCAACGAGCAGTACTTC
CDR3: CASSSILAGTGINEQYF

D: -
length: 14
J: TRBJ2-2
size: -
V: TRBV29-1
DNA: TGCAGCGTTCGCAGGGCACAGAACACCGGGGAGCTGTTTTTT
CDR3: CSVRRAQNTGELFF

D: TRBD2
length: 16
J: TRBJ2-4
size: once
V: TRBV5-1
DNA: TGCGCCAGCAGCTTCTTAGAGGGAGGGCCGGGAAACATTCAGTACTTC
CDR3: CASSFLEGGPGNIQYF

D: -
length: 14
J: TRBJ2-5
size: -
V: TRBV18
DNA: TGTGCCAGCTCACCAAGTGGGGGCAGGGAGACCCAGTACTTC
CDR3: CASSPSGGRETQYF

D: TRBD1
length: 13
J: TRBJ2-1
size: -
V: TRBV19
DNA: TGTGCCAGTACCCGCGACAGGGGCGATGAGCAGTTCTTC
CDR3: CASTRDRGDEQFF

D: -
length: 12
J: TRBJ1-1
size: -
V: TRBV27
DNA: TGTGCCAGCAGTTTACGTGGCGGAGAATTCTTCTTT
CDR3: CASSLRGGEFFF

D: TRBD2
length: 16
J: TRBJ2-2
size: -
V: TRBV27
DNA: TGTGCCAGCAGTTTCACTAGCGGGAGGGTCACCGGGGAGCTGTTTTTT
CDR3: CASSFTSGRVTGELFF

D: -
length: 15
J: TRBJ1-1
size: few
V: TRBV2
DNA: TGTGCCAGCAGTGACAGGGGTACCGGGAACACTGAAGCTTTCTTT
CDR3: CASSDRGTGNTEAFF

D: -
length: 14
J: TRBJ1-1
size: -
V: TRBV30
DNA: TGTGCCTGGAGTGTTAGAGCAGGGGCCACTGAAGCTTTCTTT
CDR3: CAWSVRAGATEAFF

D: TRBD2
length: 15
J: TRBJ2-1
size: once
V: TRBV10-1
DNA: TGCGCCAGCAGTCCCATAGCGGGAGGGCGCAATGAGCAGTTCTTC
CDR3: CASSPIAGGRNEQFF

D: TRBD1
length: 15
J: TRBJ1-1
size: -
V: TRBV11-2
DNA: TGTGCCAGCAGCCCTTCCTCAGGGGGCGTCACTGAAGCTTTCTTT
CDR3: CASSPSSGGVTEAFF

D: TRBD1
length: 15
J: TRBJ2-2
size: -
V: TRBV29-1
DNA: TGCAGCGCTCGCTCCGGGACAGGGAATGCCGGGGAGCTGTTTTTT
CDR3: CSARSGTGNAGELFF

D: TRBD1
length: 14
J: TRBJ2-5
size: -
V: TRBV5-4
DNA: TGTGCCAGCCATCCGACAGGGGCCAAAGAGACCCAGTACTTC
CDR3: CASHPTGAKETQYF

D: TRBD2
length: 15
J: TRBJ2-7
size: -
V: TRBV19
DNA: TGTGCCAGTAGTATTTCGAGCGGGAGATTCGGCGAGCAGTACTTC
CDR3: CASSISSGRFGEQYF

D: TRBD1
length: 16
J: TRBJ1-2
size: few
V: TRBV11-3
DNA: TGTGCCAGCAGCCGACAACGGACAGGGAGTGACTATGGCTACACCTTC
CDR3: CASSRQRTGSDYGYTF

D: TRBD2
length: 15
J: TRBJ2-7
size: -
V: TRBV5-8
DNA: TGTGCCAGCAGCTTACCCGCGGGACTAGCGGACGAGCAGTACTTC
CDR3: CASSLPAGLADEQYF

D: TRBD2
length: 13
J: TRBJ2-1
size: once
V: TRBV11-3
DNA: TGTGCCAGCAGCTTATCTATTAGCGGGCGGTGGTTCTTC
CDR3: CASSLSISGRWFF

D: TRBD1
length: 16
J: TRBJ2-1
size: -
V: TRBV7-3
DNA: TGTGCCAGCAACCGGGTCTCGGGAACAGGGGGCAATGAGCAGTTCTTC
CDR3: CASNRVSGTGGNEQFF

D: -
length: 15
J: TRBJ1-5
size: -
V: TRBV6-5
DNA: TGTGCCAGCAAAGGCGGCTCTAATAGCAATCAGCCCCAGCATTTT
CDR3: CASKGGSNSNQPQHF

D: TRBD1
length: 16
J: TRBJ1-5
size: -
V: TRBV4-1
DNA: TGCGCCAGCAGTCAAAATCAGGGGGCGCGGGGTCAGCCCCAGCATTTT
CDR3: CASSQNQGARGQPQHF

D: -
length: 17
J: TRBJ1-5
size: -
V: TRBV28
DNA: TGTGCCAGCAGTCTCACAGGGTTCTCCTTTAGCAATCAGCCCCAGCATTTT
CDR3: CASSLTGFSFSNQPQHF

D: TRBD1
length: 19
J: TRBJ2-7
size: -
V: TRBV30
DNA: TGTGCCTGGAGTTATACACTTCTTCCGGGACAGGGTAGGTCCTACGAGCAGTACTTC
CDR3: CAWSYTLLPGQGRSYEQYF

D: -
length: 14
J: TRBJ1-2
size: -
V: TRBV28
DNA: TGTGCCAGCTCCCCGGGCAGGGTTAACTATGGCTACACCTTC
CDR3: CASSPGRVNYGYTF

D: TRBD1
length: 14
J: TRBJ1-3
size: -
V: TRBV5-6
DNA: TGTGCCAGCAGCTCGACAGGGGCTGGAAACACCATATATTTT
CDR3: CASSSTGAGNTIYF

D: TRBD2
length: 16
J: TRBJ2-2
size: -
V: TRBV24-1
DNA: TGTGCCACCAGTGAGGGGCTAGCGGGAAGCACCGGGGAGCTGTTTTTT
CDR3: CATSEGLAGSTGELFF

D: -
length: 15
J: TRBJ2-1
size: once
V: TRBV10-2
DNA: TGCGCCAGCAGTGACTGGGCAGGGTCTTCCTCTGAGCAGTTCTTC
CDR3: CASSDWAGSSSEQFF

D: TRBD2
length: 17
J: TRBJ2-2
size: -
V: TRBV4-2
DNA: TGTGCCAGCAGCCAAGTTATTAGCGGGGCGAACACCGGGGAGCTGTTTTTT
CDR3: CASSQVISGANTGELFF

D: -
length: 14
J: TRBJ2-2
size: once
V: TRBV5-8
DNA: TGTGCCAGCAGCTTTCTATTGTTCACCGGGGAGCTGTTTTTT
CDR3: CASSFLLFTGELFF

D: -
length: 15
J: TRBJ2-7
size: -
V: TRBV30
DNA: TGTGCCTGGGCAAGAGCCGGGACTGCCTCCTACGAGCAGTACTTC
CDR3: CAWARAGTASYEQYF

D: -
length: 12
J: TRBJ1-5
size: -
V: TRBV6-6
DNA: TGTGCCAGCAGCCTCAGCAATCAGCCCCAGCATTTT
CDR3: CASSLSNQPQHF

D: -
length: 14
J: TRBJ2-7
size: once
V: TRBV19
DNA: TGTGCCAGTAGTACCCCGGGTCCTTACTACGAGCAGTACTTC
CDR3: CASSTPGPYYEQYF

D: -
length: 13
J: TRBJ1-5
size: -
V: TRBV3-1/TRBV3-2
DNA: TGTGCCAGCAGCCAAGTCCGTGATCAGCCCCAGCATTTT
CDR3: CASSQVRDQPQHF